This entry describes one T cell receptor beta chain. Its antigen remains unidentified. The conserved phenylalanine or tryptophan normally closing the CDR3 is absent here, so this likely arose from a read error. Because the CDR3's place on the DNA is in doubt, the DNA is left out and the CDR3 is given as listed by TCRdb. The data were taken from a study of T cells in Graves' hyperthyroidism and ophthalmopathy. Whole-study results and caveats: Most thyroid clonotypes expanded above 0.001 were also detected in blood.

Germline values: CDR1 DFQATT, CDR2 SNEGSKA (reference sequence). The CDR3 sequence runs 9 residues, both termini included. TCR beta CDR3 region amplification was performed from RNA transcripts. During a first-round RT-PCR of the TCR CDR3, the HTBI primer set was used. MiXCR, run by TCRdb on the multiplex PCR reads, gives a single entry per CDR3 protein. The sample records 550,000 to 700,000 distinct CDR3 sequences, 46% being singletons. The sequence was obtained from an adult woman with Graves' disease, either hyperthyroidism or ophthalmopathy (not recorded which). This rearrangement joins TRBV20-1 to TRBJ2-6. Material for sequencing was peripheral blood or thyroid tissue (not recorded which). CDR3 sequence: CSARGVGTS.